The 24 T cell receptor beta chains below all came from one sample that was sequenced in a study of regulatory T cells in long-lasting Graves disease. Sample time point: newly diagnosed GD, antithyroid drugs for less than 3 months. The authors made the TCR library using RNA they extracted from PBMCs. Construction of the TCR beta libraries employed iRepertoire HTBI primers in conjunction with Arm-PCR of CDR3 regions. Each CDR3 protein gets one entry after TCRdb re-called the multiplex PCR reads with MiXCR. The table includes 450,000 to 600,000 distinct CDR3 sequences, 13% detected once. The data also belong to a second study, concerning T cells in Graves' hyperthyroidism and ophthalmopathy.

The starting material was peripheral blood mononuclear cells (PBMCs), obtained at new diagnosis, from a patient treated with antithyroid drugs. The receptors were sampled from a man under 40 with Graves disease.

This clonotype was seen many times. J is TRBJ1-2 and V is TRBV7-2, with 8 bases identical to TRBD1. Germline trimming cut 5 bases from V and 0 bases from J; bases unmatched to any gene: 5. This CDR3 spans 15 amino acids. CDR1 SGHTA and CDR2 FQGNSA come from the germline V gene. The CDR3 region has the DNA TGTGCCAGCAGCCCTGGGACAGGATCTAACTATGGCTACACCTTC. Translation gives CASSPGTGSNYGYTF.

This clonotype was observed many times. The chain combines TRBV5-1 with TRBJ2-1, with 8 bases fitting TRBD2. The CDR3 totals 15 residues. Germline V gives CDR1 SGHRS, CDR2 YFSETQ. J gave up 5 bases and V 0 bases, and 4 bases lay outside the gene matches. CDR3 DNA: TGCGCCAGCAGCTTGGTTAGCGGGAACCACAATGAGCAGTTCTTC. Translating it yields CASSLVSGNHNEQFF. The full variable domain, with the rest looked up from reference TRBV5-1 and TRBJ2-1, is KAGVTQTPRYLIKTRGQQVTLSCSPISGHRSVSWYQQTPGQGLQFLFEYFSETQRNKGNFPGRFSGRQFSNSRSEMNVSTLELGDSALYLCASSLVSGNHNEQFFGPGTRLTVL.

This clonotype was recorded a few times. The rearrangement uses TRBV25-1 and TRBJ2-2; D call uncertain. The CDR3 is 15 residues long. Trimming took off 4 bases at V and 5 bases at J, with 14 bases between the two ends. CDR1 is MGHDK, CDR2 SYGVNS, per germline. DNA of the CDR3: TGTGCCAGCAGTGCGGACGGGTACGGGACCGGGGAGCTGTTTTTT. This codes for CASSADGYGTGELFF.

V usage is TRBV29-1 and J usage is TRBJ1-2, with 8 bases that match TRBD1. Germline loops: CDR1 SQVTM, CDR2 ANQGSEA. Trimming at V came to 1 base and at J to 2 bases, leaving 6 bases not matched to a gene. The CDR3 spans 15 residues. The chain's CDR3 is CSVEGHRGANYGYTF. In DNA, the CDR3 is TGCAGCGTTGAAGGACACAGGGGGGCAAACTATGGCTACACCTTC.

The DNA of the CDR3 is TGTGCCAGTAGTATTGCCGGGACTAGCGGAGTCAATGAGCAGTTCTTC. Its translation: CASSIAGTSGVNEQFF. This chain connects TRBV19 to TRBJ2-1, with 11 positions matching TRBD2. V shed 3 bases and J 6 bases; nucleotides not matched to a gene: 7. This CDR3 comprises 16 residues. The germline V gene encodes CDR1 LNHDA and CDR2 SQIVND (reference sequence).

The chain links TRBV29-1 to TRBJ1-2, with 12 bases aligning to TRBD1. After removal of 5 bases from V and 7 bases from J, the junction contained 5 bases not matched to a gene. The CDR3 spans 13 residues. Looked up from germline, CDR1 is SQVTM and CDR2 is ANQGSEA. The CDR3 loop is CSVPGTGGTGYTF. The DNA of the CDR3 is TGCAGCGTTCCCGGGACAGGGGGCACTGGCTACACCTTC.

As concerns this clonotype: The junction shows a germline mismatch at one end, possibly a read error. J is TRBJ1-5 and V is TRBV9; TRBD1 agrees at 10 bases. The CDR3 extends over 15 amino acids. Germline-derived CDR1 and CDR2 are SGDLS and YYNGEE. CDR3 DNA: TGTGTCAGCAGCGTGGGACAGGGGATTAGTCAGCCCCAGCATTTT. Translated: CVSSVGQGISQPQHF.

Points on this clonotype: The CDR3 does not end in the conserved phenylalanine or tryptophan, so this is likely a read error. The chain combines TRBV20-1 with TRBJ2-3, with 8 bases identical to TRBD2. CDR1 and CDR2 (germline): DFQATT, SNEGSKA (reference sequence). The CDR3 is 14 amino acids. The V segment lost 5 bases and the J segment 2 bases; nucleotides outside the gene matches: 6. This chain's CDR3 is CSAPLAGLTDTQYL. CDR3 bases: TGCAGTGCTCCCTTAGCGGGACTCACAGATACGCAGTATCTT.

This clonotype came up many times. The chain joins TRBV11-3 to TRBJ2-5; 7 bases fit TRBD1. Germline V gene data show CDR1 as SGHNT and CDR2 as YENEEA. J lost 1 base, V lost 0 bases, and 2 bases had no gene match. CDR3 length: 15 amino acids. This chain's CDR3 is CASSLDGTAQETQYF. CDR3 DNA: TGTGCCAGCAGCTTAGACGGGACAGCCCAAGAGACCCAGTACTTC.

The sample holds many counts of this clonotype. The chain employs TRBV15 and TRBJ2-7; TRBD1 is a possible D gene (6 bases). This CDR3 has 12 residues. Germline lookup yields CDR1 LNHNV and CDR2 YYDKDF (reference sequence). Trimming cost V 2 bases and J 5 bases, with 7 bases left between them. CDR3 sequence reads: CATSRQGNEQYF. CDR3 coding DNA: TGTGCCACCAGCAGACAGGGGAACGAGCAGTACTTC.

The table lists this clonotype with many counts. V usage is TRBV28 and J usage is TRBJ1-6; D gene unclear. The CDR3 runs to 15 residues. Germline V gene data show CDR1 as MDHEN and CDR2 as SYDVKM. Trimming removed 7 bases from V and 5 bases from J, with 15 bases in between. The DNA of the CDR3 is TGTGCCAGCATCCCATTCCGGACTCATAATTCACCCCTCCACTTT. It yields the protein CASIPFRTHNSPLHF. Filled out from reference TRBV28 and TRBJ1-6, the complete variable domain reads DVKVTQSSRYLVKRTGEKVFLECVQDMDHENMFWYRQDPGLGLRLIYFSYDVKMKEKGDIPEGYSVSREKKERFSLILESASTNQTSMYLCASIPFRTHNSPLHFGNGTRLTVT.

This clonotype has ten or more counts. The V gene is TRBV7-9, the J gene TRBJ2-1, with D maybe TRBD2 (6 bases). The CDR3 spans 16 residues. Germline assignment: CDR1 SEHNR and CDR2 FQNEAQ (reference sequence). V gave up 5 bases and J gave up 2 bases, with 16 bases separating them. The CDR3 spells CASSPRDLLAYNEQFF. In DNA form, the CDR3 reads TGTGCCAGCAGCCCAAGGGACTTGCTCGCCTACAATGAGCAGTTCTTC.

Many counts were recorded for this clonotype. This chain connects TRBV20-1 to TRBJ1-2, with 9 bases matching TRBD1. This CDR3 is 14 amino acids long. The J segment lost 3 bases and the V segment lost 3 bases, leaving 5 bases of the junction unmatched. Per germline, CDR1 DFQATT and CDR2 SNEGSKA (reference sequence). CDR3 coding DNA: TGCAGTGCTAGGGATGGGGACAGGGACTATGGCTACACCTTC. Translated, it gives CSARDGDRDYGYTF.

This clonotype was picked up many times. The V gene is TRBV30, the J gene TRBJ2-7, with TRBD1 as a possible D gene (6 bases). The germline CDR1 and CDR2 sequences are GTSNPN and SVGIG (reference sequence). The CDR3 totals 12 residues. The V gene lost 3 bases and the J gene lost 7 bases, with 13 bases spanning the gap. CDR3 sequence (DNA): TGTGCCTGGAGGAGGGGGATAGAAGAGCAGTACTTC. The encoded protein is CAWRRGIEEQYF.

The table lists this clonotype with many counts. The rearrangement links TRBV11-3 to TRBJ1-5; 7 bases map to TRBD1. V lost 4 bases, J lost 2 bases, and 5 bases stayed unmatched. Germline loops: CDR1 SGHNT, CDR2 YENEEA. The CDR3 runs to 15 residues. CDR3: CASSSYRGGNQPQHF. Here the CDR3 DNA reads TGTGCCAGCAGCTCCTACAGGGGTGGCAATCAGCCCCAGCATTTT. The full variable domain, with the rest looked up from reference TRBV11-3 and TRBJ1-5, is EAGVVQSPRYKIIEKKQPVAFWCNPISGHNTLYWYLQNLGQGPELLIRYENEEAVDDSQLPKDRFSAERLKGVDSTLKIQPAELGDSAVYLCASSSYRGGNQPQHFGDGTRLSIL.

This clonotype was seen only a few times. The chain couples TRBV6-1 to TRBJ1-1; D is possibly TRBD1 (6 bases). The CDR3 covers 14 residues. V dropped 6 bases and J dropped 5 bases, with 16 bases sitting between them. Germline V gene sequence: CDR1 MNHNS, CDR2 SASEGT. The CDR3 DNA sequence: TGTGCCAGCAGCCGGGACATTAAGTGGACTGAAGCTTTCTTT. Translation gives CASSRDIKWTEAFF.

The table lists this clonotype with a few counts. The V call is TRBV30, the J call TRBJ1-2; no reliable D call. Germline V CDR1 and CDR2: GTSNPN, SVGIG (reference sequence). Trimming took off 3 bases at V and 5 bases at J, with 13 bases between the two ends. This CDR3 has 13 amino acids. CDR3 region: CAWRVEGWYGYTF. Written as DNA, the CDR3 is TGTGCCTGGAGGGTTGAGGGCTGGTATGGCTACACCTTC.

The table lists this clonotype with many counts. The rearrangement links TRBV5-1 to TRBJ2-5; 8 bases agree with TRBD1. The CDR3 totals 14 residues. Looked up from germline, CDR1 is SGHRS and CDR2 is YFSETQ. V lost 6 bases to trimming and J lost 2 bases; unmatched junction nucleotides: 6. As DNA, the CDR3 is TGCGCCAGCACCCTAGGGACAGGACAAGAGACCCAGTACTTC. Translating gives CASTLGTGQETQYF.

The sample holds many counts of this clonotype. This chain uses TRBV24-1 with TRBJ2-1, with TRBD1 matching over 7 bases. The CDR3 covers 17 residues. Trimming removed 3 bases from V and 4 bases from J; junction bases left unmatched: 11. The germline V gene encodes CDR1 KGHDR and CDR2 SFDVKD. CDR3 sequence: CATSDPQGVTNYNEQFF. CDR3 coding DNA: TGTGCCACCAGTGATCCCCAGGGGGTCACCAATTACAATGAGCAGTTCTTC.

This clonotype came up a few times. The V and J genes are TRBV19 and TRBJ2-5; possible D gene TRBD1, 6 bases. This CDR3 region has 14 residues. Germline CDR1 reads LNHDA; CDR2 reads SQIVND (reference sequence). V was cut by 2 bases and J by 2 bases, with 9 bases left in between. Here the CDR3 reads CASSIFQGQETQYF. The CDR3 nucleotides are TGTGCCAGTAGTATATTTCAGGGGCAAGAGACCCAGTACTTC. Full variable domain (outside the CDR3, taken from reference TRBV19 and TRBJ2-5): DGGITQSPKYLFRKEGQNVTLSCEQNLNHDAMYWYRQDPGQGLRLIYYSQIVNDFQKGDIAEGYSVSREKKESFPLTVTSAQKNPTAFYLCASSIFQGQETQYFGPGTRLLVL.

In its sample, this clonotype was seen a few times. Compared with germline, one end of the junction differs, possibly owing to a read error. The chain joins TRBV7-9 to TRBJ1-2; D unresolved. CDR1 and CDR2 (germline): SEHNR, FQNEAQ (reference sequence). CDR3 size: 11 residues. The CDR3 here is CASSFFDRTAF. DNA for the CDR3: TGTGCCAGCAGCTTTTTCGACCGTACAGCCTTC. Filled out from reference TRBV7-9 and TRBJ1-2, the complete variable domain reads DTGVSQNPRHKITKRGQNVTFRCDPISEHNRLYWYRQTLGQGPEFLTYFQNEAQLEKSRLLSDRFSAERPKGSFSTLEIQRTEQGDSAMYLCASSFFDRTAFGSGTRLTVV.

Points on this clonotype: At one boundary the junction diverges from the germline segment, which might be a read error. This rearrangement joins TRBV20-1 to TRBJ2-1, with D hard to call. From germline, CDR1 is DFQATT and CDR2 SNEGSKA (reference sequence). CDR3 length: 13 residues. The chain's CDR3 is CSARIQRSNGQFF. As DNA, the CDR3 is TGCAGTGCTAGAATCCAGCGCTCCAATGGGCAGTTCTTC.

Only a few counts were recorded for this clonotype. J is TRBJ2-2 and V is TRBV7-3, with TRBD2 matching over 8 bases. With V trimmed by 5 bases and J by 6 bases, 11 bases remained unmatched. The CDR3 has 16 amino acids. CDR1 is SGHTA and CDR2 is FQGTGA in the germline V gene. CDR3 sequence reads: CASSVGWSGSAGELFF. The CDR3 coding sequence is TGTGCCAGCAGCGTCGGGTGGAGCGGGAGTGCCGGGGAGCTGTTTTTT.

V usage is TRBV7-8 and J usage is TRBJ2-7; no definite D call. This CDR3 region has 15 residues. The V end was cut by 5 bases, the J end by 3 bases, with 17 bases between. Looked up from germline, CDR1 is SGHVS and CDR2 is FQNEAQ. The CDR3 reads CASSQDSTQNYEQYF. In DNA form, the CDR3 reads TGTGCCAGCAGCCAAGATAGTACCCAGAACTACGAGCAGTACTTC.